These 5 T cell receptor beta chains were all obtained from the same sample, sequenced in a study of blood T cell repertoires in COVID-19. TCRdb's copy holds only in-frame clones and misses some; the assay was immunoSEQ multiplex PCR. The sample has roughly 47,000 clones, 88% seen once; the top ten hold almost 8%. Sequencing was performed on peripheral blood. The receptors here all came from a middle-aged man with acute or convalescent COVID-19.

This clone was seen once. This chain's CDR3 is CASSPNRNTEAFF. The CDR3 DNA reads TGTGCCAGCAGCCCAAACAGGAACACTGAAGCTTTCTTT. This chain connects TRBV11-2 to TRBJ1-1; D is unclear. The CDR3 is 13 amino acids. The germline gives CDR1 SGHAT, CDR2 FQNNGV. Trimming removed 5 bases at V and 1 base at J, with 8 bases between.

The V gene is TRBV2, the J gene TRBJ2-2, with a possible D match to TRBD1 (6 bases). With 6 bases removed from V and 5 bases from J, the gap between germline ends came to 10 bases. The CDR3 is 13 amino acids. Per germline, CDR1 SNHLY and CDR2 FYNNEI. For the CDR3, the DNA is TGTGCCAGCAGCAAAACAGGGACCGGGGAGCTGTTTTTT. Protein sequence: CASSKTGTGELFF. The variable domain in full, completed from reference TRBV2 and TRBJ2-2, reads EPEVTQTPSHQVTQMGQEVILRCVPISNHLYFYWYRQILGQKVEFLVSFYNNEISEKSEIFDDQFSVERPDGSNFTLKIRSTKLEDSAMYFCASSKTGTGELFFGEGSRLTVL.

The chain couples TRBV4-2 to TRBJ2-7, with TRBD2 matching over 7 bases. V lost 0 bases to trimming and J lost 3 bases; unmatched junction nucleotides: 11. Germline CDR1 is LGHNA and CDR2 is YNFKEQ. CDR3 length: 17 residues. CDR3 sequence: CASSQDPWPSGDYEQYF. DNA for the CDR3: TGTGCCAGCAGCCAAGATCCTTGGCCTAGCGGAGACTACGAGCAGTACTTC.

This clone appeared a single time. The chain links TRBV27 to TRBJ2-7; 12 bases line up with TRBD1. In germline, CDR1 is MNHEY, CDR2 SMNVEV (reference sequence). Unmatched junction bases numbered 3, after V lost 0 bases and J lost 9 bases. CDR3 length: 14 residues. The DNA for the CDR3 is TGTGCCAGCAGTTTATCCGGGACAGGGGGCCTGCAGTACTTC. This translates into CASSLSGTGGLQYF.

The rearrangement links TRBV4-1 to TRBJ2-1, with TRBD1 matching 10 bases. Germline CDR1 and CDR2: MGHRA and YSYEKL. Trimming removed 0 bases from V and 12 bases from J; junction bases left unmatched: 2. This CDR3 contains 13 residues. CDR3 in amino acids: CASSQDGDRGQFF. For the CDR3, the DNA is TGCGCCAGCAGCCAAGATGGGGACAGGGGGCAGTTCTTC.